These 28 T cell receptor beta chains were all obtained from the same sample, sequenced in a study of blood T cell repertoires in COVID-19. Sequencing used immunoSEQ multiplex PCR; TCRdb keeps in-frame clones, though not all of them. The profile shows fewer than 250,000 clones, 88% of them singletons. Input material: peripheral blood. These receptors were collected from a woman aged 55-70 years with acute or convalescent COVID-19.

This clone was seen once. This chain joins TRBV10-3 and TRBJ1-2, with a tentative D call TRBD1 (6 bases). The V and J ends lost 8 bases and 3 bases respectively, with 16 bases between them. Germline V gives CDR1 ENHRY, CDR2 SYGVKD. The CDR3 consists of 14 residues. CDR3 coding DNA: TGTGCCATCCGCCATAGGGCAGGGGACTATGGCTACACCTTC. This codes for CAIRHRAGDYGYTF.

V usage is TRBV19 and J usage is TRBJ2-4; D uncertain. Germline assignment: CDR1 LNHDA and CDR2 SQIVND (reference sequence). The ends were cut back, 4 bases at V and 0 bases at J, with 7 bases in the middle. The CDR3 has 14 amino acids. The CDR3 DNA reads TGTGCCAGTAGTAGTCTTATAGCCAAAAACATTCAGTACTTC. It is translated as CASSSLIAKNIQYF.

The CDR3 sequence is CASGLGQVNQPQHF. Written as DNA, the CDR3 is TGTGCTAGTGGTTTGGGACAGGTGAATCAGCCCCAGCATTTT. V gene TRBV12-5 combines with J gene TRBJ1-5, with a tentative D call TRBD1 (6 bases). The length of the CDR3 is 14 residues. Germline CDR1 reads LGHNT; CDR2 reads FRNRAP. Trimming pared 1 base from V and 4 bases from J, leaving 8 bases between.

V gene TRBV28 combines with J gene TRBJ1-5; D may be TRBD1 (5 bases). Germline V gene lookup returns CDR1 MDHEN and CDR2 SYDVKM. The germline V and J ends were trimmed by 2 bases and 0 bases, with 8 bases remaining between them. The CDR3 covers 15 residues. CDR3 in amino acids: CASSLVGASNQPQHF. The CDR3 DNA reads as TGTGCCAGCAGTTTAGTAGGGGCTAGCAATCAGCCCCAGCATTTT.

The chain links TRBV18 to TRBJ2-3, with TRBD2 identical over 7 bases. With 2 bases clipped from V and 3 bases from J, the junction kept 2 bases outside the gene matches. Germline V gene lookup returns CDR1 KGHSH and CDR2 LQKENI. CDR3 length: 14 amino acids. The DNA of the CDR3 is TGTGCCAGCTCACCATGGCGGGGGACAGATACGCAGTATTTT. Encoded protein: CASSPWRGTDTQYF.

This clone has only a few counts. The chain is built from TRBV5-1 and TRBJ1-6; perhaps TRBD1 as D (6 bases). The CDR3 is 18 residues long. Between the trimmed V and J ends, which lost 0 bases and 3 bases, there was a span of 16 bases. The V gene's germline CDR1 is SGHRS and CDR2 YFSETQ. The CDR3 DNA reads as TGCGCCAGCAGCTTGGTCCCTTCCGGACAGAACTATAATTCACCCCTCCACTTT. Translated, it gives CASSLVPSGQNYNSPLHF.

This chain joins TRBV7-9 and TRBJ2-4, with 14 bases matching TRBD2. The CDR3 sequence is 18 residues long. After removal of 5 bases from V and 2 bases from J, the junction contained 8 bases not matched to a gene. Germline CDR1 reads SEHNR; CDR2 reads FQNEAQ (reference sequence). CDR3 residues: CASSPPTSGGASKNIQYF. The CDR3 DNA reads as TGTGCCAGCAGCCCCCCGACTAGCGGGGGGGCCTCCAAAAACATTCAGTACTTC.

This rearrangement joins TRBV11-2 to TRBJ2-3; 9 bases are shared with TRBD2. The CDR3 is 15 amino acids. Germline CDR1 and CDR2: SGHAT and FQNNGV. Trimming at V came to 4 bases and at J to 1 base, leaving 3 bases not matched to a gene. The CDR3 DNA follows: TGTGCCAGCAGCTCCCCTAGCGGGGGCACAGATACGCAGTATTTT. Translated: CASSSPSGGTDTQYF.

The chain employs TRBV9 and TRBJ2-1; 8 bases are a match to TRBD2. V lost 3 bases and J lost 3; bases outside the gene matches: 5. CDR1 is SGDLS, CDR2 YYNGEE, per germline. CDR3 length equals 15 residues. The CDR3, as DNA: TGTGCCAGCAGCGCTTCCGGGACTAGCTACAATGAGCAGTTCTTC. This translates into CASSASGTSYNEQFF. The variable domain in full, with the rest retrieved from reference TRBV9 and TRBJ2-1, is DSGVTQTPKHLITATGQRVTLRCSPRSGDLSVYWYQQSLDQGLQFLIQYYNGEERAKGNILERFSAQQFPDLHSELNLSSLELGDSALYFCASSASGTSYNEQFFGPGTRLTVL.

A few counts support this clone. The chain carries TRBV7-2 and TRBJ2-3; 11 bases are a match to TRBD2. The V gene end was trimmed by 5 bases and the J gene end by 14 bases; junction bases not matched to a gene: 15. The CDR3 totals 15 residues. From germline, CDR1 is SGHTA and CDR2 FQGNSA. The CDR3 coding sequence is TGTGCCAGCAGCCCCCTTGGGTTAGCGGGAGGGGGCAGGTATTTT. Amino acids: CASSPLGLAGGGRYF.

This chain connects TRBV9 to TRBJ2-7; the D is unclear. V was cut by 0 bases and J by 4 bases, with 14 bases left in between. CDR1 and CDR2 from the germline V gene are SGDLS and YYNGEE. This CDR3 contains 15 residues. CDR3 sequence: CASSVAFSLGYEQYF. The CDR3 nucleotides read TGTGCCAGCAGCGTAGCTTTTAGCCTCGGATACGAGCAGTACTTC.

The chain couples TRBV30 to TRBJ1-2; 9 nucleotides match TRBD1. The trim removed 3 bases at V and 7 bases at J, leaving 6 bases unmatched. CDR1 is GTSNPN and CDR2 is SVGIG in the germline V gene (reference sequence). The CDR3 is made up of 13 amino acids. CDR3 loop: CAWSHRDRAGYTF. CDR3 nucleotides: TGTGCCTGGAGCCACCGGGACAGGGCTGGCTACACCTTC.

The chain uses TRBV3-1 (or the pseudogene TRBV3-2) and TRBJ2-1, with TRBD2 matching over 9 bases. Germline-derived CDR1 and CDR2 are LGHDT and YNNKEL (reference sequence). There are 17 residues in the CDR3. Trimming at V came to 0 bases and at J to 0 bases, leaving 3 bases not matched to a gene. CDR3 sequence (DNA): TGTGCCAGCAGCCAAGATTCTAGCGGGGCCTCCTACAATGAGCAGTTCTTC. The encoded protein is CASSQDSSGASYNEQFF.

A few counts support this clone. In the same sample, other DNA sequences code for this CDR3. The chain links TRBV3-1 (or the pseudogene TRBV3-2) to TRBJ1-4, with D possibly TRBD1 on 6 matching bases. Deletions cut 2 bases from V and 5 bases from J, with 9 bases between. The CDR3 consists of 14 residues. Germline loops: CDR1 LGHDT, CDR2 YNNKEL (reference sequence). CDR3 in DNA: TGTGCCAGCAGCCAAAGGACAGCAAATGAAAAACTGTTTTTT. Protein sequence: CASSQRTANEKLFF.

This chain connects TRBV5-1 to TRBJ2-3; TRBD2 matches at 11 bases. This CDR3 comprises 19 residues. With V trimmed by 0 bases and J by 0 bases, 9 bases remained unmatched. Per germline, CDR1 SGHRS and CDR2 YFSETQ. CDR3 sequence: CASSLVGTSGVTSTDTQYF. Here the CDR3 DNA reads TGCGCCAGCAGCTTGGTGGGGACTAGCGGAGTAACTAGCACAGATACGCAGTATTTT.

This clone has only a few counts. The V and J genes are TRBV5-6 and TRBJ2-1, with 8 positions matching TRBD2. Germline CDR1 SGHDT, CDR2 YYEEEE. The CDR3 runs 12 residues. Trimming at V came to 2 bases and at J to 16 bases, leaving 8 bases not matched to a gene. The CDR3 DNA sequence: TGTGCCAGCAGCTTTACGGGACTAGGCGGCTTCTTC. Translation gives CASSFTGLGGFF.

The rearrangement links TRBV7-2 to TRBJ1-1; D remains unclear. V lost 2 bases to trimming and J lost 2 bases, with 9 bases between them. Germline lookup yields CDR1 SGHTA and CDR2 FQGNSA. The length of the CDR3 is 14 residues. CDR3 in amino acids: CASSLSAVNTEAFF. For the CDR3, the DNA is TGTGCCAGCAGCTTATCGGCGGTTAACACTGAAGCTTTCTTT.

The chain joins TRBV27 to TRBJ2-5, with D tentatively TRBD1 (5 bases). The CDR3 is 13 residues long. Trimming left V 2 bases short and J 7 bases short, with 11 bases between. Germline V gene data show CDR1 as MNHEY and CDR2 as SMNVEV (reference sequence). This CDR3 is CASSLDRIGTQYF. In nucleotides, the CDR3 is TGTGCCAGCAGTTTAGACAGAATAGGGACCCAGTACTTC.

The CDR3 DNA is TGTGCCAGCAGCTTAGCCACCCAGGGGTCTCAGCCCCAGCATTTT. Translation: CASSLATQGSQPQHF. V and J are TRBV7-9 and TRBJ1-5; D is perhaps TRBD1 (6 bases). V gave up 0 bases and J gave up 6 bases, with 12 bases separating them. In germline, CDR1 is SEHNR, CDR2 FQNEAQ (reference sequence). The CDR3 has 15 amino acids.

This clone was seen only once. The chain combines TRBV18 with TRBJ2-5; D gene ambiguous. Deletions cut 1 base from V and 5 bases from J, with 14 bases between. Germline values: CDR1 KGHSH, CDR2 LQKENI. This CDR3 contains 15 residues. The CDR3 loop reads CASSPLTWYEETQYF. CDR3 in DNA: TGTGCCAGCTCACCACTTACCTGGTACGAGGAGACCCAGTACTTC.

V is TRBV7-9 and J is TRBJ2-1; a weak D match, TRBD1 (6 bases). Trimming removed 2 bases at V and 1 base at J, with 12 bases between. The CDR3 is made up of 16 amino acids. CDR1 and CDR2 (germline): SEHNR, FQNEAQ (reference sequence). CDR3 residues: CASSLIQGRSYNEQFF. CDR3 bases: TGTGCCAGCAGCTTAATTCAGGGGAGATCCTACAATGAGCAGTTCTTC. The full variable domain, rest sourced from reference TRBV7-9 and TRBJ2-1, is DTGVSQNPRHKITKRGQNVTFRCDPISEHNRLYWYRQTLGQGPEFLTYFQNEAQLEKSRLLSDRFSAERPKGSFSTLEIQRTEQGDSAMYLCASSLIQGRSYNEQFFGPGTRLTVL.

The chain joins TRBV20-1 to TRBJ1-1; D is uncertain. The CDR3 consists of 14 residues. Trimming pared 3 bases from V and 4 bases from J, leaving 15 bases between. Germline V gene data show CDR1 as DFQATT and CDR2 as SNEGSKA (reference sequence). The CDR3 is CSASRAGSSTEAFF. In DNA, the CDR3 is TGCAGTGCTAGTCGGGCGGGGTCTAGCACTGAAGCTTTCTTT.

The chain joins TRBV14 to TRBJ2-2; TRBD1 might be the D (6 bases). The V end was cut by 1 base, the J end by 6 bases, with 9 bases between. In germline, CDR1 is SGHDN, CDR2 FVKESK. The CDR3 covers 14 residues. CDR3 bases: TGTGCCAGCAGCCAAGTACAGGGTCCCGGGGAGCTGTTTTTT. It specifies CASSQVQGPGELFF.

The chain uses TRBV6-4 and TRBJ1-6; D unclear. Germline CDR1 MRHNA, CDR2 SNTAGT. V gave up 8 bases and J gave up 0 bases, with 5 bases separating them. The CDR3 sequence is 13 residues long. This CDR3 reads CASRSSYNSPLHF. The CDR3, as DNA: TGTGCCAGCCGGAGCTCCTATAATTCACCCCTCCACTTT.

The chain carries TRBV10-1 and TRBJ2-1, with 7 bases that match TRBD2. Trimming removed 1 base from V and 4 bases from J; junction bases left unmatched: 4. The CDR3 has 15 amino acids. Germline V CDR1 and CDR2: WNHNN, SYGVQD (reference sequence). The CDR3 bases are TGCGCCAGCAGTGAGTACGGGGGGTCTTACAATGAGCAGTTCTTC. Its translation: CASSEYGGSYNEQFF.

Here the CDR3 reads CASSPTYRPSNYGYTF. The CDR3 DNA reads as TGTGCCAGCAGCCCTACGTACAGGCCGTCTAACTATGGCTACACCTTC. This rearrangement joins TRBV7-2 to TRBJ1-2, with TRBD1 as a possible D gene (5 bases). The CDR3 is made up of 16 amino acids. Trimming pared 5 bases from V and 0 bases from J, leaving 16 bases between. Germline CDR1 is SGHTA and CDR2 is FQGNSA.

The chain employs TRBV10-3 and TRBJ1-5, with 9 bases lining up with TRBD1. Per the germline V gene, CDR1 is ENHRY and CDR2 is SYGVKD. The CDR3 spans 16 residues. The V segment lost 7 bases and the J segment 3 bases; nucleotides outside the gene matches: 10. The CDR3 is CAIKEDRGSYNQPQHF. CDR3 in DNA: TGTGCCATCAAAGAGGACAGGGGCAGTTACAATCAGCCCCAGCATTTT.

V gene TRBV4-1 combines with J gene TRBJ2-2, with a possible D match to TRBD1 (6 bases). Trimming left V 6 bases short and J 4 bases short, with 18 bases between. Germline lookup yields CDR1 MGHRA and CDR2 YSYEKL. This CDR3 is 16 amino acids long. The CDR3 DNA sequence: TGCGCCAGCAGACACGAGGGACAATCGCTCACCGGGGAGCTGTTTTTT. Translation: CASRHEGQSLTGELFF.